The present T cell receptor beta chain was sequenced within a study of T cell responses to AZD1222 COVID-19 vaccine (dated by TCRdb to about 2021). A note on the overall study: Because spike-specific TCR depth and breadth did not differ between the two schedules, AZD1222 recipients who got a second dose at roughly 4 weeks were pooled with those who got a second dose at roughly 12 weeks. A total of 230 or so trial participants underwent TCR sequencing, of whom some 210 received two doses of AZD1222 and some 26 received two doses of the MenACWY control vaccine. Enrollment into the trials was organized by age into subgroups of 18-55, 56-69 and 70-plus years, and those subgroups contained approximately 160, 26 and 62 TCR-sequenced participants, respectively. What the study reported, not specific to this receptor: Most participants were white British and females outnumbered males, and the authors suggested that clonal diversity may have been underestimated. Because no day 14 peak-response samples were available, repertoires were characterized only after the peak T cell response. Only a handful of AZD1222 recipients were SARS-CoV-2 seropositive at baseline, limiting conclusions about previously exposed vaccinees. The whole spike protein was spanned by vaccine-associated CD4 TCRs, and dominant responses were seen in regions 160-218 and 743-854. After two AZD1222 doses, spike-specific TCR breadth and depth were significantly higher than at day 0 and than in MenACWY recipients. The 56-69-year group was small, and its depth increase did not reach significance, likely because of low power. Reportedly, close to half of the unique spike-specific TCRs recognized epitopes lying outside the regions that are mutated in the B.1.351 and B.1.1.7 variants.

Per the germline V gene, SGHRS is the CDR1 and YFSETQ is the CDR2. Including cysteine and phenylalanine, the CDR3 has 14 amino acids. The read is trimmed to its CDR3 DNA, 42 bases read in frame from base 1. Germline trimming amounts to 3 bases on V and 8 bases on J, with 3 as the count of junction bases outside the gene matches. The CDR3 regions of human TCRbeta chains were subjected to immunosequencing. Regarding the original processing steps: TCRs in the repertoires were compared against a reference library of SARS-CoV-2-specific TCRs that had been generated with the MIRA antigen-specificity platform. Breadth meant the fraction of unique TCRs that were SARS-CoV-2-associated, whereas depth meant the fraction of total T cells that were SARS-CoV-2-associated. Each spike-specific TCR was assigned to its reactive spike region and to a CD4 or CD8 class using the MIRA data. Log10-transformed breadth and depth values were compared by one-way ANOVA with Sidak's multiple comparisons tests. This immuneACCESS table, as held by TCRdb, lists in-frame sequences with V and J called but not all clones. Of the missing ones, under half trace to an unresolved V gene in checked studies; the others have no known cause. The V and J calls and clone size are taken from that table; D and trimming were inferred from the DNA. The sample has roughly 100,000 clones on record, 70% to 90% of them singletons. The top ten constitute about 9.1% of the sample.

For this clone: Its recognized antigen is unknown. Nothing much larger sits one base from this clone, and base qualities are not available.

The time point label, as the study defines it: baseline before first vaccination. Vaccinee samples were obtained from the UK trials COV001 and COV002, which included a single-blind randomized controlled phase 2/3 trial of AZD1222 (ChAdOx1 nCoV-19) in healthy adults. For TCRbeta chain sequencing, PBMC samples from trial participants were taken at day 0 and at day 28 after the second dose. The V gene is TRBV5-1 and the J gene is TRBJ1-4; a stretch of 11 junction bases matches TRBD1. The source material was peripheral blood, sampled on day 0 of AZD1222 vaccination. This clonotype originated in an adult in good health. CDR3 protein: CASSSDRGREKLFF. The DNA sequence is as follows: TGCGCCAGCAGCTCGGACAGGGGGCGAGAAAAACTGTTTTTT.